This T cell receptor (beta chain) was profiled in a study of PD-1 blockade in classical Hodgkin lymphoma. Background on the study: Patients received nivolumab 3 mg/kg intravenously every 2 weeks.

The CDR3 covers 11 residues. The V gene lost 8 bases and the J gene lost 6 bases, with 10 bases spanning the gap. Germline V CDR1 and CDR2: SEHNR, FQNEAQ (reference sequence). As for this clone: What it recognizes is unknown.

Only in-frame clones appear in the TCRdb table, and some are missing; sequencing was by immunoSEQ multiplex PCR. The sample has 50,000 or so clones; around 75% are singletons. All trial patients relapsed after autologous stem cell transplantation. Study-wide findings and caveats: When nivolumab was started under 1 year after ASCT, patients were excluded. Diversity in CD4+ TCRs, unlike that measured in CD8+ TCRs, had risen significantly by C4D1.

The sample here was peripheral blood mononuclear cells (PBMCs), taken before the second cycle of nivolumab. This chain connects TRBV7-9 to TRBJ1-1; D gene ambiguous. This sequence originates from a human donor with classical Hodgkin lymphoma. CDR3 sequence: CASSTFSEAFF. CDR3 in DNA: TGTGCCAGCTCGACATTCTCTGAAGCTTTCTTT.